This T cell receptor beta chain stems from a study of blood T cells in healthy people across ages. CDR1 and CDR2 from the germline V gene are DFQATT and SNEGSKA (reference sequence). The CDR3 has 12 residues. V shed 6 bases and J shed 5 bases, with 12 bases lying between them. Ten milliliters was the volume of peripheral blood drawn from each donor. Total RNA was isolated from each sample in quantities of at least 6 micrograms. Using a J-beta primer mix together with a sample-barcoded 5' primer, a second PCR was run for roughly 7 to 12 cycles. Through a template-switch adaptor with 12 random nucleotides, each cDNA molecule received a tag. MiXCR was run by TCRdb on the 5' RACE reads, yielding one entry per CDR3 protein. The profile shows over 1,500,000 distinct CDR3 sequences, around 50% of them singletons.

The receptor was isolated from a woman between 35 and 50 years old in good health. The chain has TRBV20-1 and TRBJ2-3, with D possibly being TRBD1 (6 bases). Material for sequencing was blood. DNA of the CDR3: TGCAGTGCCGCCCCACAGGGAGATACGCAGTATTTT. Its protein product is CSAAPQGDTQYF.